This T cell receptor beta chain was recorded in a study of cytomegalovirus exposure and HLA in healthy donors. Study information: Assignment to the Caucasian-associated ancestry cluster applied to 81% of the approximately 390 genotyped donors. Study results and limitations: As was reported, the HLA-A and HLA-B alleles of most subjects were accurately predicted from TCR beta sequences.

PCR primers comprised 60 Vbeta and 13 Jbeta primers. Using immunoSEQ multiplex PCR, the repertoire was profiled, and TCRdb retains in-frame clones only, with some absent. The sample holds fewer than 150,000 clones, 75% to 90% seen once. To note about this clone: The antigen is unknown.

The CDR3 sequence is 12 residues long. The germline V and J ends were trimmed by 4 bases and 3 bases, with 6 bases remaining between them. Germline CDR1 and CDR2: MNHNY and SVGAGI (reference sequence). The rearrangement links TRBV6-6 to TRBJ2-5; D uncertain. Sequenced input: PBMCs. The TCR sequence derives from a man between 40 and 49 years old in good health and CMV-seronegative. CDR3 coding DNA: TGTGCCAGCAGTTCCGCGAAAGAGACCCAGTACTTC. Residues: CASSSAKETQYF.